This record covers a single TCR beta chain. V shed 1 base, J shed 2 bases, and the junction held 5 bases outside the gene matches. The CDR3 runs to 15 residues. Per the germline V gene, CDR1 is GTSNPN and CDR2 is SVGIG (reference sequence). The data stem from a study of blood T cell repertoires in COVID-19. In the study overall: Samples of COVID-19 (acute and convalescent) were obtained from the United States, Italy and Spain. Nucleic acid was either cDNA or gDNA, and it came from T cells, B-cell-depleted T cells, or PBMCs.

In the original workflow: By means of reference gene primer amplification, nucleated cell counts were estimated. Data came from immunoSEQ multiplex PCR; TCRdb stores just in-frame clones and leaves some out. The V and J calls and the clone size are those of that table, but D and trimming were determined from the DNA. The repertoire holds 65,000 to 90,000 clones, with 65% to 85% as singletons. The chain joins TRBV30 to TRBJ1-3; 7 bases are shared with TRBD1. The sequenced material came from peripheral blood. The clonotype comes from an older man with active or convalescent COVID-19. In DNA form, the CDR3 reads TGTGCCTGGAGTGCTGGGACAGATCCTGGAAACACCATATATTTT. Amino acids: CAWSAGTDPGNTIYF. The full variable domain, with the rest looked up from reference TRBV30 and TRBJ1-3, is SQTIHQWPATLVQPVGSPLSLECTVEGTSNPNLYWYRQAAGRGLQLLFYSVGIGQISSEVPQNLSASRPQDRQFILSSKKLLLSDSGFYLCAWSAGTDPGNTIYFGEGSWLTVV.